This T cell receptor beta chain was sequenced for a study of blood T cell repertoires in COVID-19. On the study more broadly: T cells, B-cell-depleted T cells, or PBMCs supplied cDNA or gDNA.

Germline CDR1 MRHNA, CDR2 SNTAGT. CDR3 length: 13 amino acids. V was pared by 6 bases and J by 0 bases, with 7 bases between. Original analysis: The authors estimated nucleated cell counts from reference gene primer amplification. Sequencing used immunoSEQ multiplex PCR; TCRdb keeps in-frame clones, though not all of them. V and J calls and clone size are given by that table; D and trimming were obtained from the DNA. The sample gives about 120,000 clones, approximately 84% of which show up once; 7% to 9.5% is in the top ten. The J gene is TRBJ2-3, the V gene TRBV6-4; D is unclear. The receptor was derived from a man aged 65-85 years with active or convalescent COVID-19. Material: peripheral blood. CDR3 nucleotide sequence: TGTGCCAGCAGCAAATTTAGCACAGATACGCAGTATTTT. It translates to CASSKFSTDTQYF.